These 7 T cell receptor beta chains originate from one sample sequenced in a study of tumor and adjacent non-tumor tissue in lung cancer. This sample's RNA came from whole unsorted tissue. The library came from three nested PCR rounds adapted from ARM-PCR protocols. Using its own MiXCR run on the multiplex PCR reads, TCRdb lists one record per CDR3 protein. This sample yields 75,000 to 95,000 distinct CDR3 sequences, of which around 64% are seen a single time; about 16% belongs to the top ten. The material sequenced was lung tumor tissue. The receptors come from a man in his sixties with non-small cell lung cancer.

Turning to this clonotype: A much larger clone sits a single nucleotide away, making a read error possible. This sequence joins TRBV30 and TRBJ2-7; 7 bases align to TRBD2. After removal of 3 bases from V and 5 bases from J, the junction contained 16 bases not matched to a gene. The CDR3 is 16 residues long. Germline lookup yields CDR1 GTSNPN and CDR2 SVGIG (reference sequence). This chain's CDR3 is CAWRNPGTKGRHEQYF. The CDR3 coding sequence is TGTGCCTGGAGAAACCCTGGGACTAAGGGGAGGCACGAGCAGTACTTC.

There are many counts of this clonotype. CDR3 bases: TGTGCCTCCCGGGGGGGGAACAGCAACTATGGCTACACCTTC. This translates into CASRGGNSNYGYTF. V and J are TRBV6-5 and TRBJ1-2; a weak D match, TRBD1 (5 bases). CDR1 and CDR2 from the germline V gene are MNHEY and SVGAGI. V was shortened by 11 bases and J by 2 bases, with 18 bases between the two germline ends. This CDR3 spans 14 amino acids.

This clonotype was found once. The CDR3 does not end in the conserved phenylalanine or tryptophan, so this is likely a read error. The gene calls are TRBV11-1 and TRBJ2-3; 9 bases match TRBD2. The CDR3 loop spans 15 amino acids. Per the germline V gene, CDR1 is SGHAT and CDR2 is FQDESV (reference sequence). The CDR3 loop reads CASSRSSGSSDTQYL. CDR3 nucleotide sequence: TGTGCCAGCAGTCGGAGTAGCGGGAGCTCAGATACTCAGTATTTA.

Points on this clonotype: A much larger clone lies one base from this, so it may be a read error. This chain links TRBV7-9 with TRBJ2-3, with D perhaps given as TRBD1 or TRBD2 (6 bases each). Germline V lookup: CDR1 SEHNR, CDR2 FQNEAQ (reference sequence). This CDR3 is built from 14 residues. The CDR3 sequence is CVSSMRDTTDTQYF. The CDR3 DNA sequence: TGTGTCAGCAGCATGCGGGACACCACAGATACGCAGTATTTT.

The genes are TRBV5-1 and TRBJ2-6; 7 bases line up with TRBD1. The ends lost 0 bases at V and 4 bases at J; junction bases unmatched: 4. This CDR3 spans 16 amino acids. Germline V CDR1 and CDR2: SGHRS, YFSETQ. CDR3 nucleotide sequence: TGCGCCAGCAGCTTGGGGGGGACAGTCGGGGCCAACGTCCTGACTTTC. It yields the protein CASSLGGTVGANVLTF.

With regard to this clonotype: This CDR3 fails to terminate in the conserved phenylalanine or tryptophan, so it likely reflects a read error. This chain joins TRBV20-1 and TRBJ1-6; maybe TRBD1 (5 bases). This CDR3 has 14 amino acids. Germline-derived CDR1 and CDR2 are DFQATT and SNEGSKA (reference sequence). V was clipped by 6 bases and J by 5 bases, with 14 bases between them. CDR3: CSAREDRNNSPLHV. The CDR3 DNA reads TGCAGTGCCAGGGAAGACAGAAATAATTCACCCCTCCACGTT.

This clonotype was recorded once. A much bigger clone sits one base away, suggesting this may be a read error. The chain joins TRBV7-2 to TRBJ2-3; D tentatively fits TRBD1 or TRBD2 (7 bases each). The CDR3 covers 16 residues. In germline, CDR1 is SGHTA, CDR2 FQGNSA. The chain's CDR3 is CASSPRQGGSTNTQYF. For the CDR3, the DNA is TGTGCCAGCAGCCCTAGACAGGGAGGGAGCACAAATACGCAGTATTTT.